Only a few counts were recorded for the clone carrying this TCR beta chain. For the second PCR, which ran for about 7 to 11 cycles, a sample-barcoded 5' primer and a J-beta primer mix were used. TCRdb re-analysed the 5' RACE reads in MiXCR, keeping a single row per CDR3 protein. The sample has 1.6 million or so distinct CDR3 sequences, 34% seen once. The sample is drawn from a study of blood T cells in healthy people across ages. Trimming took 0 bases from V and 6 from J, leaving 12 bases between them. The CDR3 covers 14 residues. Germline V gives CDR1 DFQATT, CDR2 SNEGSKA (reference sequence). This sequence was found in a woman aged 25 to 39 in good health. The sequencing input was blood. The chain has TRBV20-1 and TRBJ2-1, with D uncertain. The CDR3 DNA follows: TGCAGTGCTAGAGATTGGAGACGAATCAATGAGCAGTTCTTC. Protein sequence: CSARDWRRINEQFF.